Presented here are 10 T cell receptor beta chains from one specimen sequenced in a study of breast tumors, draining lymph nodes, adjacent tissues (dated by TCRdb to the mid-2010s). Lymph node samples came from the axillary draining lymph nodes of breast cancer patients. The library was prepared using multiplex PCR. Sequencing was performed on an Illumina HiSeq 2000. Clones were called with MiXCR by TCRdb after fastp trimmed the public reads at Q25, and only in-frame beta chains were retained. When rows share a CDR3 protein, they turn into one entry using the most common DNA and genes. This sample comprises fewer than 200,000 distinct CDR3 sequences, around a third of them detected only once. 3.5% to 4.5% of the sample is in the top ten clones. Sequences were obtained from axillary lymph node tissue. These receptors came from a female donor with breast cancer. Some clones in this sample may be carry-over from other donors' samples.

This rearrangement joins TRBV27 to TRBJ2-7, with 13 bases aligning to TRBD2. CDR3 size: 18 residues. V shed 6 bases and J 1 base; nucleotides not matched to a gene: 12. Germline V gene data show CDR1 as MNHEY and CDR2 as SMNVEV (reference sequence). The CDR3 DNA follows: TGTGCCAGCAGCTCGGGACTAGCGGGACTGAGGGCTTCCTACGAGCAGTACTTC. Amino acid sequence: CASSSGLAGLRASYEQYF.

As concerns this clonotype: This may stem from a read error, because a much larger clone lies one nucleotide away. The CDR3 protein is CASSTSKTQYF. The CDR3 nucleotides read TGTGCCAGCTCAACCTCGAAGACCCAGTACTTC. V gene TRBV18 combines with J gene TRBJ2-5; D not resolved. This CDR3 contains 11 residues. CDR1 KGHSH and CDR2 LQKENI come from the germline V gene. Trimming pared 5 bases from V and 6 bases from J, leaving 7 bases between.

This clonotype was counted at least ten times. V is TRBV7-6 and J is TRBJ2-5; possibly TRBD2 for D (6 bases). V was trimmed by 4 bases and J by 7 bases, leaving 19 bases between them. This CDR3 contains 15 residues. Germline V CDR1 and CDR2: SGHVS, FNYEAQ. Here the CDR3 DNA reads TGTGCCAGCAGCTCATCCCCGGGAGTGGGGGGGACCCAGTACTTC. Protein product: CASSSSPGVGGTQYF. The full variable domain, with the rest looked up from reference TRBV7-6 and TRBJ2-5, is GAGVSQSPRYKVTKRGQDVALRCDPISGHVSLYWYRQALGQGPEFLTYFNYEAQQDKSGLPNDRFSAERPEGSISTLTIQRTEQRDSAMYRCASSSSPGVGGTQYFGPGTRLLVL.

This rearrangement joins TRBV5-5 to TRBJ1-2, with 8 positions matching TRBD1. CDR3 length: 15 amino acids. After removal of 4 bases from V and 3 bases from J, the junction contained 8 bases not matched to a gene. In germline, CDR1 is SGHKS, CDR2 YYEKEE (reference sequence). CDR3 in DNA: TGTGCCAGCAGCCTGTCCGGACAGGGTTACTATGGCTACACCTTC. Translation gives CASSLSGQGYYGYTF.

This clonotype appeared a single time. A much larger clone sits a single nucleotide away, making a read error possible. The final CDR3 position lacks the conserved phenylalanine or tryptophan, pointing to a likely read error. This rearrangement joins TRBV11-3 to TRBJ2-3, with 14 bases aligning to TRBD2. The CDR3 has 17 amino acids. Germline V lookup: CDR1 SGHNT, CDR2 YENEEA. The V gene end was trimmed by 5 bases and the J gene end by 5 bases; junction bases not matched to a gene: 9. CDR3 coding DNA: TGTGCCAGCAGCGGGACTAGCGGGAGTAAGGTCGGAGATACGCAGTATCTT. The encoded protein is CASSGTSGSKVGDTQYL.

The table lists this clonotype with many counts. This chain uses TRBV20-1 with TRBJ2-7; 8 bases are a match to TRBD1. Germline CDR1 DFQATT, CDR2 SNEGSKA (reference sequence). The CDR3 is 18 amino acids. J gave up 4 bases and V 0 bases, and 17 bases lay outside the gene matches. The CDR3 DNA is TGCAGTGCTAGAGATCTTGCTGGACAGGGCACCCACCCATACGAGCAGTACTTC. Protein product: CSARDLAGQGTHPYEQYF.

Regarding this clonotype: This CDR3 fails to terminate in the conserved phenylalanine or tryptophan, so it likely reflects a read error. V is TRBV10-3 and J is TRBJ2-3, with 8 bases fitting TRBD1. The germline V gene has CDR1 ENHRY and CDR2 SYGVKD. This CDR3 contains 16 residues. Trimming at V came to 5 bases and at J to 2 bases, leaving 9 bases not matched to a gene. The CDR3 sequence: CAISLRDRLLTDTQYS. For the CDR3, the DNA is TGTGCCATCAGTTTAAGGGACAGGCTCCTCACAGATACGCAGTATTCT.

This clonotype was counted many times. The rearrangement uses TRBV5-1 and TRBJ2-2; TRBD2 is a possible D gene (6 bases). The V gene lost 0 bases and the J gene lost 6 bases, with 12 bases spanning the gap. Germline loops: CDR1 SGHRS, CDR2 YFSETQ. This CDR3 is built from 15 residues. The CDR3 nucleotides read TGCGCCAGCAGCTTGGGCGGGGCCGGGTCCGGGGAGCTGTTTTTT. Protein product: CASSLGGAGSGELFF.

In this sample, this clonotype turned up many times. The chain combines TRBV2 with TRBJ2-7; 7 bases fit TRBD1. After removal of 5 bases from V and 6 bases from J, the junction contained 4 bases not matched to a gene. Germline-derived CDR1 and CDR2 are SNHLY and FYNNEI. The CDR3 is 12 amino acids. CDR3 region: CASSRQGLEQYF. CDR3 DNA: TGTGCCAGCAGTCGACAGGGTCTCGAGCAGTACTTC.

This clonotype was observed at least ten times. V gene TRBV6-2 or TRBV6-3 combines with J gene TRBJ2-7; D unresolved. The CDR3 covers 15 residues. The germline V gene has CDR1 MNHEY and CDR2 SVGEGT. The V end was cut by 5 bases, the J end by 3 bases, with 17 bases between. CDR3 region: CASSPQVGWIYEQYF. CDR3 bases: TGTGCCAGCAGTCCGCAGGTGGGGTGGATCTACGAGCAGTACTTC.